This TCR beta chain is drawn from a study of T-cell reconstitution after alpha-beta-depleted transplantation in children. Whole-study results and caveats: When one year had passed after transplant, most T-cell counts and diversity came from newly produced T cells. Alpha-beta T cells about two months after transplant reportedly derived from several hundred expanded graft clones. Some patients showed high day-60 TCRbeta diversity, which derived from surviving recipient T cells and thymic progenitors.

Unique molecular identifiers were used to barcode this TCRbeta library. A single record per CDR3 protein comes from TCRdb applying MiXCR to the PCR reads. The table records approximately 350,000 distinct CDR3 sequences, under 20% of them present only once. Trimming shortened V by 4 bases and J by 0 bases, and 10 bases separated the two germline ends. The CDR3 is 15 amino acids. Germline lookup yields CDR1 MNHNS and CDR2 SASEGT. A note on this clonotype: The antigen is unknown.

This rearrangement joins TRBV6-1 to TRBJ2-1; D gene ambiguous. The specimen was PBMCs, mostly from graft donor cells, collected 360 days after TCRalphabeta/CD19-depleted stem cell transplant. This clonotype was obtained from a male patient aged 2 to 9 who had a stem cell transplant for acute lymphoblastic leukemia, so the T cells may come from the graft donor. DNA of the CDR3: TGTGCCAGCAGTGCGGACCCGAGCTCCTACAATGAGCAGTTCTTC. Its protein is CASSADPSSYNEQFF.